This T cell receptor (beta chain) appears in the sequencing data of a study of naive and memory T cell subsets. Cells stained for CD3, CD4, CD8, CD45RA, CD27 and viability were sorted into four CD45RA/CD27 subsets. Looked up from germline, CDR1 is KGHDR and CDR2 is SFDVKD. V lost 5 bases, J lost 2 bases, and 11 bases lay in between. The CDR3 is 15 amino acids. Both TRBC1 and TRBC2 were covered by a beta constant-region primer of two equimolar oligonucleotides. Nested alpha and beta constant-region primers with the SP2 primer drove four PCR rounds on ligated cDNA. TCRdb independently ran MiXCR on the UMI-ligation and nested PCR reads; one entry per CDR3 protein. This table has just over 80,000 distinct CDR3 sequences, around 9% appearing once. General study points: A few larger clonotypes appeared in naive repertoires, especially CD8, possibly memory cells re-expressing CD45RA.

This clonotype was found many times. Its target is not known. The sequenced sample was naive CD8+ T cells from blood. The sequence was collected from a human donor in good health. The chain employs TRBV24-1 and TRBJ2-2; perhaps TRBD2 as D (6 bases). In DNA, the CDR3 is TGTGCCACCAGTGTCACCGGGAGAAACACCGGGGAGCTGTTTTTT. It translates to CATSVTGRNTGELFF.